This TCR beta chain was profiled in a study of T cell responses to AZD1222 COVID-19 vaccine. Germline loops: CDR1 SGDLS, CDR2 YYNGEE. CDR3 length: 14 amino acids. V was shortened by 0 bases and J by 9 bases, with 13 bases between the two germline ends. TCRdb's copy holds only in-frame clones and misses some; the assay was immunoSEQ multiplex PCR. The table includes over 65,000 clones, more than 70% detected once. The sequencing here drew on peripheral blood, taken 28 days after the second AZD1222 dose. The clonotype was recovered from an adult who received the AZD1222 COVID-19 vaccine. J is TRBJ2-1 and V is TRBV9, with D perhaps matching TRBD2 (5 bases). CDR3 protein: CASSVGMGVGEQFF. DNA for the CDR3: TGTGCCAGCAGCGTAGGGATGGGAGTGGGTGAGCAGTTCTTC. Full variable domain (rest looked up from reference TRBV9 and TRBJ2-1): DSGVTQTPKHLITATGQRVTLRCSPRSGDLSVYWYQQSLDQGLQFLIQYYNGEERAKGNILERFSAQQFPDLHSELNLSSLELGDSALYFCASSVGMGVGEQFFGPGTRLTVL.